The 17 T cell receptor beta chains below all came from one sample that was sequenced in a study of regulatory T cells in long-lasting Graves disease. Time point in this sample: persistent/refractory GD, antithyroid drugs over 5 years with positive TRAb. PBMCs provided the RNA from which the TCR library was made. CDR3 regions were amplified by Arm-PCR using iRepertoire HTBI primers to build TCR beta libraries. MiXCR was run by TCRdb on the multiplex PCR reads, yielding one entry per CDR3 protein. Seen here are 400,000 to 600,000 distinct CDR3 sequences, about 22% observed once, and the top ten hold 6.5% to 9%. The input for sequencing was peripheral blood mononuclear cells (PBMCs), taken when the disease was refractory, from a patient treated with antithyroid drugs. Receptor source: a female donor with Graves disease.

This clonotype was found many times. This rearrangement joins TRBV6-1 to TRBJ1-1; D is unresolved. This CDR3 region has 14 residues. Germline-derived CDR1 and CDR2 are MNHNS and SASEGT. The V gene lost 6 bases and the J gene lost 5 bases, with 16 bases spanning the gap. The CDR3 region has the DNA TGTGCCAGCAGCGGAAGGAATTACGGAACTGAAGCTTTCTTT. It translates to CASSGRNYGTEAFF.

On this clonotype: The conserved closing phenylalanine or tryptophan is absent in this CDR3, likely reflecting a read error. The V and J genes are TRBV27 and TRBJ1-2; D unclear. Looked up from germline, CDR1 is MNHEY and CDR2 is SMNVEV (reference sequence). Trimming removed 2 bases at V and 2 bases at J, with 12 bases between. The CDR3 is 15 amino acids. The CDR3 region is CASSLSPRLNYGYTS. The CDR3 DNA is TGTGCCAGCAGTTTAAGTCCCAGGTTGAACTATGGCTACACCTCC.

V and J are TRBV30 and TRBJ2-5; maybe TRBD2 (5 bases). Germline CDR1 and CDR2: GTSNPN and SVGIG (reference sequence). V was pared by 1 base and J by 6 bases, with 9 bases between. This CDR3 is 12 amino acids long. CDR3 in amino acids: CAWSDSGKTQYF. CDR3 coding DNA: TGTGCCTGGAGTGATTCCGGGAAGACCCAGTACTTC. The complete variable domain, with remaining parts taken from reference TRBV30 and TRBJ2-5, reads SQTIHQWPATLVQPVGSPLSLECTVEGTSNPNLYWYRQAAGRGLQLLFYSVGIGQISSEVPQNLSASRPQDRQFILSSKKLLLSDSGFYLCAWSDSGKTQYFGPGTRLLVL.

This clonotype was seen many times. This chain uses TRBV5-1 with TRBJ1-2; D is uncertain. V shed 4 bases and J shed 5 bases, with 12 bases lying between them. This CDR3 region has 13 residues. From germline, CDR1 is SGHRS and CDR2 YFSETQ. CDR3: CASSVDGLYGYTF. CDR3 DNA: TGCGCCAGCAGCGTCGACGGACTGTATGGCTACACCTTC.

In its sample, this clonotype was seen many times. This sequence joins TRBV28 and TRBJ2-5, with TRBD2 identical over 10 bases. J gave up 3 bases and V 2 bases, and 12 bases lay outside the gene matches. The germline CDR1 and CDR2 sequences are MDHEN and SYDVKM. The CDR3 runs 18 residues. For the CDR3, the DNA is TGTGCCAGCAGTTTAAGGATGTGGAGCGGGAGGGCCAAAGAGACCCAGTACTTC. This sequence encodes CASSLRMWSGRAKETQYF.

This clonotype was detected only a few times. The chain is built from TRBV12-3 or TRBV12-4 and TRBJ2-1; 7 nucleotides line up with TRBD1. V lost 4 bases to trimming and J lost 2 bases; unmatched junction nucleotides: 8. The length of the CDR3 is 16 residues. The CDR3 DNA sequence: TGTGCCAGCAGTTCCCGAAAGGGGACAGCCTACAATGAGCAGTTCTTC. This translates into CASSSRKGTAYNEQFF.

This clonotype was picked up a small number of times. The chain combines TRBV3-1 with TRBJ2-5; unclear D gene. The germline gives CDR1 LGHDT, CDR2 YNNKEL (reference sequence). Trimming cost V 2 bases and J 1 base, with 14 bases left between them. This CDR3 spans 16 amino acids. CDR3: CASSQFINRLQETQYF. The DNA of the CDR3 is TGTGCCAGCAGCCAATTTATCAACCGCCTCCAAGAGACCCAGTACTTC.

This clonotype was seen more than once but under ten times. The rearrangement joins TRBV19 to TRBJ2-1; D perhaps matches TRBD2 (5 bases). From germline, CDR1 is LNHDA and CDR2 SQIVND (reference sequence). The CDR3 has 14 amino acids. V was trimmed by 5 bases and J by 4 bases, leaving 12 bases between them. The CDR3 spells CASSPRGSYNEQFF. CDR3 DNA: TGTGCCAGTAGTCCTCGGGGAAGTTACAATGAGCAGTTCTTC.

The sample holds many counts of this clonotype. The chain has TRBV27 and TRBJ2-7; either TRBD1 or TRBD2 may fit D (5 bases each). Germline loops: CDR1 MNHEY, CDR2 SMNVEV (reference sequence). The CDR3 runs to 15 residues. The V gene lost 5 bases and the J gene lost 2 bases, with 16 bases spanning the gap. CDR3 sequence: CASSQGRSGTYEQYF. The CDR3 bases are TGTGCCAGCAGTCAGGGCCGTTCGGGGACCTACGAGCAGTACTTC.

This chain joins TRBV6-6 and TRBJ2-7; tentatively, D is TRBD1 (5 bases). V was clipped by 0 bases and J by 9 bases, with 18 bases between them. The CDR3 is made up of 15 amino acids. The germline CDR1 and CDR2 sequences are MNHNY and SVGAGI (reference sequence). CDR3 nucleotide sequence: TGTGCCAGCAGTTACTCGCTCAATGCCATCCAGGGGCAGTACTTC. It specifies CASSYSLNAIQGQYF.

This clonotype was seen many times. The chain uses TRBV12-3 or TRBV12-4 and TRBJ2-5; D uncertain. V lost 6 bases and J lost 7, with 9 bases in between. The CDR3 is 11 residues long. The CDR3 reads CASSRDGTQYF. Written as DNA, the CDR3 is TGTGCCAGCAGCCGAGACGGGACCCAGTACTTC.

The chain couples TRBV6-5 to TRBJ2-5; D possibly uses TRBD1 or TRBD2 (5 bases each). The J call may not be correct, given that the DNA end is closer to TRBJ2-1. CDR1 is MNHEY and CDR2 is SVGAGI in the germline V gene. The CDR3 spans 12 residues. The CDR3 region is CASSFRGYEQFF. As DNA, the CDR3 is TGTGCCAGCAGTTTCCGGGGCTATGAGCAGTTCTTC.

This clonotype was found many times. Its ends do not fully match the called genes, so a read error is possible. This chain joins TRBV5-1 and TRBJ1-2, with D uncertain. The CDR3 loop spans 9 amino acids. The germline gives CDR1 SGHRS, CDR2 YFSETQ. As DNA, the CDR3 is TGCGCCAGCAGCCCTTTCCGGATCTTC. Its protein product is CASSPFRIF.

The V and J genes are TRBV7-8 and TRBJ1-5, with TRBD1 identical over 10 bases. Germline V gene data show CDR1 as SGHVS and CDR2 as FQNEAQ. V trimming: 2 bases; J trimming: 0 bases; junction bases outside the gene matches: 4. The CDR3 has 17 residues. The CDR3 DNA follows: TGTGCCAGCAGCTTAAGGACAGGGGGTTATAGCAATCAGCCCCAGCATTTT. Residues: CASSLRTGGYSNQPQHF.

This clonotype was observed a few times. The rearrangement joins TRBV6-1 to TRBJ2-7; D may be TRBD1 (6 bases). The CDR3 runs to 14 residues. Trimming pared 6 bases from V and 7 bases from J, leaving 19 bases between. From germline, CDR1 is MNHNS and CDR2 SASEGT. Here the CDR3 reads CASSGQLFDGEQYF. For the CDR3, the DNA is TGTGCCAGCAGCGGACAGTTATTTGACGGGGAGCAGTACTTC.

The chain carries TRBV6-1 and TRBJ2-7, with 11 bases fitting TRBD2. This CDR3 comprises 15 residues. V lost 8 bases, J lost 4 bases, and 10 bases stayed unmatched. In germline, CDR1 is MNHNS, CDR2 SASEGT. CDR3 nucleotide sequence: TGTGCCAGCCGCGTAGCGGGGGGGGCTTCATACGAGCAGTACTTC. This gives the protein CASRVAGGASYEQYF.

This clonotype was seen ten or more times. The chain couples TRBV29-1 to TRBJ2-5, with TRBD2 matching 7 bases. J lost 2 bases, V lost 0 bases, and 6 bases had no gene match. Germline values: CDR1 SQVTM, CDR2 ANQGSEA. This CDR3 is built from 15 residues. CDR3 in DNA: TGCAGCGTTGAAGATGTGGCGGGAGAGCAAGAGACCCAGTACTTC. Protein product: CSVEDVAGEQETQYF.